The entry that follows covers one T cell receptor beta chain sequence. Antigen unknown. Germline CDR1 MDHEN, CDR2 SYDVKM. V lost 7 bases, J lost 7 bases, and 17 bases lay in between. The CDR3 is 14 residues long. Time point specified: newly diagnosed GD, antithyroid drugs for less than 3 months. Scientists built the TCR library using RNA that was extracted from PBMCs. Sequencing libraries for TCR beta were prepared with iRepertoire HTBI primers and Arm-PCR of CDR3 regions. Each CDR3 protein gets one entry after TCRdb re-called the multiplex PCR reads with MiXCR. The data contain hundreds of thousands of distinct CDR3 sequences, around 12% of them singletons. These data belong to a study of regulatory T cells in long-lasting Graves disease. Overall study findings and caveats: No thyroid tissue was studied; the work used peripheral blood only. Persistent patients had a count of shared public clonotypes (under 3,000) that exceeded that of new patients (about 930).

The same specimen was also included in a second study, on T cells in Graves' hyperthyroidism and ophthalmopathy. That publication notes: First-round RT-PCR of the TCR CDR3 relied on the HTBI primer set.

Source: peripheral blood mononuclear cells (PBMCs), taken at new diagnosis, from a patient treated with antithyroid drugs. This sequence joins TRBV28 and TRBJ2-1; perhaps D is TRBD1 or TRBD2 (5 bases each). The receptor was derived from a woman under 40 with Graves disease. The CDR3 sequence: CASIQIGTRNEQFF. In nucleotides, the CDR3 is TGTGCCAGCATTCAGATCGGGACCCGAAATGAGCAGTTCTTC.